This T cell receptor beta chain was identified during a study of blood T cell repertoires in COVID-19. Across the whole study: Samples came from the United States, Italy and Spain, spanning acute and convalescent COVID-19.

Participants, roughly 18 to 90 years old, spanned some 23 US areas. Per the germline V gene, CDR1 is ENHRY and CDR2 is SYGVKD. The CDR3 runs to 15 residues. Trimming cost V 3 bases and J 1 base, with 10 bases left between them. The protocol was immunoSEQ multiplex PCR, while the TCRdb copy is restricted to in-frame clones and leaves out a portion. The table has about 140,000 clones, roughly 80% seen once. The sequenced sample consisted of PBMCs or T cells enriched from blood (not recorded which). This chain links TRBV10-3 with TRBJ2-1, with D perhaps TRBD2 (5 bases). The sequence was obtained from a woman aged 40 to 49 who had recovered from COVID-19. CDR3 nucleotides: TGTGCCATCAGTGAACGGACGGGATCCTACAATGAGCAGTTCTTC. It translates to CAISERTGSYNEQFF.